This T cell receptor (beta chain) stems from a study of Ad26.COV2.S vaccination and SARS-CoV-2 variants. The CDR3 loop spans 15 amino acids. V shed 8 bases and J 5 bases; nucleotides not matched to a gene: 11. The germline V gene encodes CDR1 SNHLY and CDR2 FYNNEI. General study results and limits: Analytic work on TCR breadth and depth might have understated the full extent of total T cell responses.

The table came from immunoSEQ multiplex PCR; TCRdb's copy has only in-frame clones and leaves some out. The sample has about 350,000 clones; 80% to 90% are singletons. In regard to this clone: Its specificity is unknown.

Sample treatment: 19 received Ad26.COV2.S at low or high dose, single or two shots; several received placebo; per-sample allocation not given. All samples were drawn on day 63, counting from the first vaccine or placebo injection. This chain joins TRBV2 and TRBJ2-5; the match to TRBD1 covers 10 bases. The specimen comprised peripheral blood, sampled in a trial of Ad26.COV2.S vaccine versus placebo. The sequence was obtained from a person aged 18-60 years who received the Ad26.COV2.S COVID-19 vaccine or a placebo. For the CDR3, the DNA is TGTGCCAGCCATCCGGGGGACAGGGGAACGGAGACCCAGTACTTC. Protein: CASHPGDRGTETQYF.